This record looks at one TCR beta chain sequence and its context. This entry comes from a study of blood T cell repertoires in COVID-19. Study information: Samples representing acute and convalescent COVID-19 were sourced from the United States, Italy and Spain.

Original data processing: Reference gene primer amplification gave nucleated cell count estimates. The protocol was immunoSEQ multiplex PCR, while the TCRdb copy is restricted to in-frame clones and leaves out a portion. D and trimming were read from the DNA, whereas the V and J calls and clone size are those reported in that table. The table lists hundreds of thousands of clones, approximately 90% of them singletons, with more than 1.4% in the top ten. The CDR3 sequence is 14 residues long. The germline gives CDR1 MDHEN, CDR2 SYDVKM. J lost 2 bases, V lost 6 bases, and 4 bases had no gene match. The receptor was isolated from a young woman with active or convalescent COVID-19. The rearrangement links TRBV28 to TRBJ1-1; TRBD1 matches 9 bases. The source material was peripheral blood. CDR3 loop: CASRHRGPNTEAFF. CDR3 DNA: TGTGCCAGCAGACACAGGGGGCCTAACACTGAAGCTTTCTTT.